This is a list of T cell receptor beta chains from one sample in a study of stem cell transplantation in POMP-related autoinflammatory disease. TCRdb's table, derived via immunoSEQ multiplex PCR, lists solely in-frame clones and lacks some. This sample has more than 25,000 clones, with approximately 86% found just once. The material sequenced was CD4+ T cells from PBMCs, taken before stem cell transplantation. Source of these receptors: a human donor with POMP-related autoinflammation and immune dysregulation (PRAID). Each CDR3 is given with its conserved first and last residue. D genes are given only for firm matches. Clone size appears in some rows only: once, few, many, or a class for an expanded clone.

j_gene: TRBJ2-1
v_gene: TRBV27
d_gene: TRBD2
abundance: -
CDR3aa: CASTPTSGRSPESYNEQFF
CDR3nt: TGTGCCAGCACCCCGACTAGCGGGAGATCCCCAGAGTCCTACAATGAGCAGTTCTTC

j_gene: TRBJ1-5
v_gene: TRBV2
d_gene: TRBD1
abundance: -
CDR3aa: CASSGSGTALNQPQHF
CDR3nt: TGTGCCAGCAGTGGTTCCGGGACAGCACTCAATCAGCCCCAGCATTTT

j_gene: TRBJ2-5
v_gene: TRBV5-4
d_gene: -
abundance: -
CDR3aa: CASSLDRPPQETQYF
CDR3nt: TGTGCCAGCAGCTTAGACAGACCGCCACAAGAGACCCAGTACTTC

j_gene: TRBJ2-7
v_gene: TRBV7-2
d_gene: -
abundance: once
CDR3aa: CASSSIPRTSYEQYF
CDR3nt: TGTGCCAGCAGCTCAATCCCTAGGACGTCCTACGAGCAGTACTTC

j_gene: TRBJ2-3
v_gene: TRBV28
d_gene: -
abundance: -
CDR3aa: CASIGGQWTGTDTQYF
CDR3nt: TGTGCCAGCATCGGGGGGCAATGGACGGGCACAGATACGCAGTATTTT

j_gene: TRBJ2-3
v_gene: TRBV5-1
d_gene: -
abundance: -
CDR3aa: CASSLVGTDTQYF
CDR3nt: TGCGCCAGCAGCTTGGTAGGGACAGATACGCAGTATTTT

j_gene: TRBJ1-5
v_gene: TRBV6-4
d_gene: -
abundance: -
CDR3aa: CASRVGGARGQPQHF
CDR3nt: TGTGCCAGCAGGGTCGGCGGTGCCCGGGGACAGCCCCAGCATTTT

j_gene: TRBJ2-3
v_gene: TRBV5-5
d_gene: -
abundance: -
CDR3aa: CASTTSPDTQYF
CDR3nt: TGTGCCAGCACTACATCACCAGATACGCAGTATTTT

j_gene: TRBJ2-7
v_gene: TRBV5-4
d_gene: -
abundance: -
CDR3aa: CASRYPPRRMTYEQYF
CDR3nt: TGTGCCAGCAGATATCCACCCCGACGCATGACCTACGAGCAGTACTTC

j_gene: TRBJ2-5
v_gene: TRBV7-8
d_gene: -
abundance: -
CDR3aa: CASTSGETQYF
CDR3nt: TGTGCCAGCACCTCCGGGGAGACCCAGTACTTC

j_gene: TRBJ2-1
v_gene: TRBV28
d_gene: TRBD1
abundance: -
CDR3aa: CASSDRAPGEQFF
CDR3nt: TGTGCCAGCAGTGACAGGGCACCCGGTGAGCAGTTCTTC

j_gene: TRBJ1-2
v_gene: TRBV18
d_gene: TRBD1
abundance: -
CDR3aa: CASSPPGQGEDGYTF
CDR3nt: TGTGCCAGCTCACCTCCCGGACAGGGTGAGGATGGCTACACCTTC

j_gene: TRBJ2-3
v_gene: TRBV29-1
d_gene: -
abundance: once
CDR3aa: CSVGGLSNTDTQYF
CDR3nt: TGCAGCGTGGGGGGACTGTCCAATACAGATACGCAGTATTTT

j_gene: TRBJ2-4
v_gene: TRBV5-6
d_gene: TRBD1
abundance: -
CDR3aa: CASSARQGNIQYF
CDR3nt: TGTGCCAGCAGCGCCCGACAGGGAAACATTCAGTACTTC

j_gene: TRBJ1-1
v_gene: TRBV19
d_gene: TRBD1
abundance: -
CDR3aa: CASSPSDRDIEAFF
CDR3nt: TGTGCCAGTAGTCCTTCGGACAGGGACATTGAAGCTTTCTTT

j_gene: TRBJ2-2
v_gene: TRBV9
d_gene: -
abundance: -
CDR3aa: CASSVEGRANTGELFF
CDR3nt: TGTGCCAGCAGCGTGGAGGGGCGTGCGAACACCGGGGAGCTGTTTTTT

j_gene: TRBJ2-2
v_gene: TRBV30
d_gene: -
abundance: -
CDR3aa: CAWRQHINTGELFF
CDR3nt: TGTGCCTGGAGACAACATATCAACACCGGGGAGCTGTTTTTT

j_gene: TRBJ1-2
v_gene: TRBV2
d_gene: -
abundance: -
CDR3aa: CASSEDRSDGYTF
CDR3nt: TGTGCCAGCAGTGAAGACAGAAGTGATGGCTACACCTTC

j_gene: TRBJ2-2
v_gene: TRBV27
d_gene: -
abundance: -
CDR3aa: CASSLSMASYAGELFF
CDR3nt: TGTGCCAGCAGTTTATCGATGGCTAGTTATGCCGGGGAGCTGTTTTTT

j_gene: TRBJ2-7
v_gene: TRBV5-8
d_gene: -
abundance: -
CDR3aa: CASSLVKWRSSYEQYF
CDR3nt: TGTGCCAGCAGCTTGGTTAAGTGGCGGAGCTCCTACGAGCAGTACTTC

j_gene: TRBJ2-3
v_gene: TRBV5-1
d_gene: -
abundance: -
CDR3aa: CASSRPGVSTDTQYF
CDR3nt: TGCGCCAGCAGCAGACCAGGGGTTAGCACAGATACGCAGTATTTT

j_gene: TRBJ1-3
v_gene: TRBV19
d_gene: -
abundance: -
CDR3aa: CASSTVWGNGNTIYF
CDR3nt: TGTGCCAGTAGTACCGTTTGGGGGAATGGAAACACCATATATTTT